This T cell receptor (beta chain) was sequenced during a study of blood T cell repertoires in COVID-19. Across the whole study: Sources were T cells, B-cell-depleted T cells, or PBMCs; the material itself was cDNA or gDNA.

From germline, CDR1 is MGHRA and CDR2 YSYEKL. V shed 2 bases, J shed 0 bases, and the junction held 1 base outside the gene matches. This CDR3 is 14 amino acids long. Clones were read by immunoSEQ multiplex PCR, and TCRdb kept only the in-frame ones, dropping some. The table lists around 86,000 clones, over 80% of them singletons. The TCR was taken from a woman over 75 with acute or convalescent COVID-19. V and J are TRBV4-1 and TRBJ2-7; 7 nucleotides match TRBD2. Sequencing was performed on peripheral blood. The CDR3 sequence: CASSQWDYSYEQYF. The CDR3 DNA reads TGCGCCAGCAGCCAATGGGACTACTCCTACGAGCAGTACTTC.